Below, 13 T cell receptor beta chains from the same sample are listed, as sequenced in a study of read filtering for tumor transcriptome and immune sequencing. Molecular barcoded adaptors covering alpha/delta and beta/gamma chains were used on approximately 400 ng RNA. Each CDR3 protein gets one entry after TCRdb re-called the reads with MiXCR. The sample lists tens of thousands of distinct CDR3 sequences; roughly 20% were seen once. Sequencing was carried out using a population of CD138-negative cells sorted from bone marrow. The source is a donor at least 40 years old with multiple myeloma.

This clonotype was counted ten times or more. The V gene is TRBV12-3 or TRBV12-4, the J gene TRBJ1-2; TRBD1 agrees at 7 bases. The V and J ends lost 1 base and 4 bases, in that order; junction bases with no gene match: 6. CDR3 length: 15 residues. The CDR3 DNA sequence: TGTGCCAGCAGTTTAGTAGGGGACAGCCCCTATGGCTACACCTTC. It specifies CASSLVGDSPYGYTF.

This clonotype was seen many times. This CDR3 is CASSPTPGSSYEQYF. The CDR3 DNA follows: TGTGCCAGCAGCCCTACCCCGGGGAGCTCCTACGAGCAGTACTTC. V usage is TRBV7-2 and J usage is TRBJ2-7; perhaps TRBD2 as D (5 bases). Germline V CDR1 and CDR2: SGHTA, FQGNSA. The CDR3 contains 15 residues. Trimming removed 5 bases from V and 0 bases from J, with 14 bases in between.

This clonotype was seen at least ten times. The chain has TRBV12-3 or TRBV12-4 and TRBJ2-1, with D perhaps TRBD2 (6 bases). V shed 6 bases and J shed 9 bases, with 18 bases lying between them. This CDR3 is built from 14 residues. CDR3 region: CASSPGLTSGEQFF. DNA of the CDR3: TGTGCCAGCAGCCCGGGACTCACCTCCGGTGAGCAGTTCTTC.

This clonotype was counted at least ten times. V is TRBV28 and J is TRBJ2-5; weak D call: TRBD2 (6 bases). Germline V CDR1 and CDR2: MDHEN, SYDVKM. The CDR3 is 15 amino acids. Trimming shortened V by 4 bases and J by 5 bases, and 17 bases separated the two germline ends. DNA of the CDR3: TGTGCCAGCAGTTCCCGACTAGGGAACTTGGAGACCCAGTACTTC. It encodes CASSSRLGNLETQYF.

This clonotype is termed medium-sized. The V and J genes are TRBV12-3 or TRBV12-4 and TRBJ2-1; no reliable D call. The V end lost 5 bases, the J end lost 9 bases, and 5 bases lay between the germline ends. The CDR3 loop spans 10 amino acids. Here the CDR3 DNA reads TGTGCCAGCAGTGGAGTTGAGCAGTTCTTC. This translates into CASSGVEQFF.

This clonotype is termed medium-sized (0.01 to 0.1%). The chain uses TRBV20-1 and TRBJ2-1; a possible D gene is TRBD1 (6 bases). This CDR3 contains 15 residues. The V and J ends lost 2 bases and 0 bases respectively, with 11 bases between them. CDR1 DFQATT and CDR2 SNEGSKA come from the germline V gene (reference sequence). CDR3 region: CSARSGQSSYNEQFF. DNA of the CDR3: TGCAGTGCTAGAAGCGGACAGAGCTCCTACAATGAGCAGTTCTTC.

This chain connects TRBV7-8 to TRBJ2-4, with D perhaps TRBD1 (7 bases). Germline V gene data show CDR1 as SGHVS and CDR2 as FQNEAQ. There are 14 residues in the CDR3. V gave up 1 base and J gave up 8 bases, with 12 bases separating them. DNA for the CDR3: TGTGCCAGCAGCTTAGGACAGGGAGGAGACATTCAGTACTTC. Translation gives CASSLGQGGDIQYF.

The CDR3 protein is CASSLDSTLGQPQHF. CDR3 nucleotides: TGTGCCAGTAGTCTGGACAGCACCTTGGGGCAGCCCCAGCATTTT. This chain uses TRBV19 with TRBJ1-5, with D possibly TRBD1 on 6 matching bases. The CDR3 contains 15 residues. Germline V CDR1 and CDR2: LNHDA, SQIVND (reference sequence). V lost 5 bases and J lost 7, with 18 bases in between.

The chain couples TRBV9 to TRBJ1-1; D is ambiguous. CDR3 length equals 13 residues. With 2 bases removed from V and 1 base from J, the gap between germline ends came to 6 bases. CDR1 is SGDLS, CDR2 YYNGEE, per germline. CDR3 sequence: CASSVIGNTEAFF. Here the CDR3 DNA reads TGTGCCAGCAGCGTTATAGGGAACACTGAAGCTTTCTTT.

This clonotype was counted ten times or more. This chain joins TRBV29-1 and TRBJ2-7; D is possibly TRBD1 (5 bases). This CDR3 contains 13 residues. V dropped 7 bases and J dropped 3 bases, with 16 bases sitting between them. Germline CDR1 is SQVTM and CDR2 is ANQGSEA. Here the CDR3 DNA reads TGCAGCGCGCGACAGAGACTTAACTACGAGCAGTACTTC. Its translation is CSARQRLNYEQYF.

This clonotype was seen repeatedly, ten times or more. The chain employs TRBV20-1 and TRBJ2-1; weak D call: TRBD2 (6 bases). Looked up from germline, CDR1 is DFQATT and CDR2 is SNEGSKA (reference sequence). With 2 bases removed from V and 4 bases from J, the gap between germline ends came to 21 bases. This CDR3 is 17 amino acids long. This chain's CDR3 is CSARIFAASDRYNEQFF. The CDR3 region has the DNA TGCAGTGCTAGAATCTTTGCGGCTAGCGATAGATACAATGAGCAGTTCTTC.

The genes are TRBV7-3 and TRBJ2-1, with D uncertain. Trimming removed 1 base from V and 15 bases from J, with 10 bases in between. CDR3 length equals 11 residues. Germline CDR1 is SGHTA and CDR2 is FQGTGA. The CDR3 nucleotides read TGTGCCAGCAGCTTAAACAATGGGCTGTTCTTC. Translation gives CASSLNNGLFF.

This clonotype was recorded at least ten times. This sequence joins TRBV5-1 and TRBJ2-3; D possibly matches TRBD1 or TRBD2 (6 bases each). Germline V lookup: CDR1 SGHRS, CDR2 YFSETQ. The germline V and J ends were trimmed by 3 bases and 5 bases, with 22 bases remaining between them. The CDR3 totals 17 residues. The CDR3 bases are TGCGCCAGCAGCTCCTGGGGGGCAGCTGACGGTCGAGATACGCAGTATTTT. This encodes CASSSWGAADGRDTQYF.